The present T cell receptor (beta chain) was sequenced within a study of blood T cell repertoires in COVID-19. Across the whole study: Donors in the United States, Italy and Spain gave samples during acute or convalescent COVID-19. Sources were T cells, B-cell-depleted T cells, or PBMCs; the material itself was cDNA or gDNA.

Authors' methods: Quantification of nucleated cells was approximated via reference gene primer amplification. Here immunoSEQ multiplex PCR was the method, and the copy in TCRdb shows in-frame clones only, minus some. V and J calls plus clone size are reproduced from that table; the DNA served to infer D and trimming. The table records 300,000 to 350,000 clones, around 90% of them present only once. The CDR3 sequence is 13 residues long. V shed 5 bases, J shed 4 bases, and the junction held 5 bases outside the gene matches. Looked up from germline, CDR1 is MNHEY and CDR2 is SVGAGI. This TCR derives from a man aged 18 to 29 with active or convalescent COVID-19. The sequencing input was peripheral blood. The chain uses TRBV6-5 and TRBJ2-7; 7 bases match TRBD2. The CDR3 protein is CASSPSGRYEQYF. DNA for the CDR3: TGTGCCAGCAGTCCTAGCGGACGTTACGAGCAGTACTTC.